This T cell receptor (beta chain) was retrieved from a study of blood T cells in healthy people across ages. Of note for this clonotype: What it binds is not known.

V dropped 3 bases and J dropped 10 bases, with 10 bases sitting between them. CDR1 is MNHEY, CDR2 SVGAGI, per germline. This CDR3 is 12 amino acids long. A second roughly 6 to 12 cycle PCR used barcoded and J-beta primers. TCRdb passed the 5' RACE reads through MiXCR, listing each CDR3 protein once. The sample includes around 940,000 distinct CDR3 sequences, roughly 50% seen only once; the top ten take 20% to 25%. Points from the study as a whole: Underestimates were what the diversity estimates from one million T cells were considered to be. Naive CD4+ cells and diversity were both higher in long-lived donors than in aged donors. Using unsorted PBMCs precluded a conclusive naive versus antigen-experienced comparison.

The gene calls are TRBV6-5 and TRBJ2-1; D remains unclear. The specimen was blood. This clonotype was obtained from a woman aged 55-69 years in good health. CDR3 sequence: CASSYGVGEQFF. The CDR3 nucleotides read TGTGCCAGCAGTTATGGAGTTGGCGAGCAGTTCTTC.